The 30 T cell receptor beta chains below all came from one sample that was sequenced in a study of blood T cell repertoires in COVID-19. The method was immunoSEQ multiplex PCR; TCRdb's version includes in-frame clones alone and lacks a portion of them. Of about 170,000 clones listed, 65% to 85% are singletons. Sequenced input: peripheral blood. The receptors derive from a human donor with acute or convalescent COVID-19. The donor label of this sample is uncertain.

The chain combines TRBV29-1 with TRBJ2-2; 9 nucleotides align to TRBD2. After removal of 4 bases from V and 4 bases from J, the junction contained 10 bases not matched to a gene. There are 16 residues in the CDR3. Germline V CDR1 and CDR2: SQVTM, ANQGSEA. CDR3 sequence: CSVALGAGGGTGELFF. For the CDR3, the DNA is TGCAGCGTTGCCCTTGGAGCGGGAGGCGGCACCGGGGAGCTGTTTTTT.

This clone was detected once. V and J are TRBV9 and TRBJ2-2; 13 bases align to TRBD2. With V trimmed by 1 base and J by 5 bases, 5 bases remained unmatched. CDR1 is SGDLS and CDR2 is YYNGEE in the germline V gene. CDR3 size: 17 residues. As DNA, the CDR3 is TGTGCCAGCAGCGTAAGGGGACTAGCGGGGAAAACCGGGGAGCTGTTTTTT. This codes for CASSVRGLAGKTGELFF.

V is TRBV9 and J is TRBJ1-1; tentative D call: TRBD1 (6 bases). Per germline, CDR1 SGDLS and CDR2 YYNGEE. The CDR3 is 14 residues long. V was cut by 8 bases and J by 4 bases, with 18 bases left in between. The CDR3 region is CASNLGGGRTEAFF. As DNA, the CDR3 is TGTGCCAGTAACCTCGGGGGGGGCCGCACTGAAGCTTTCTTT.

The chain is built from TRBV27 and TRBJ2-3, with a possible D match to TRBD2 (5 bases). From germline, CDR1 is MNHEY and CDR2 SMNVEV (reference sequence). V lost 2 bases and J lost 8, with 8 bases in between. This CDR3 comprises 12 residues. This CDR3 is CASSLLAGTQYF. The CDR3 DNA reads TGTGCCAGCAGTTTACTTGCGGGTACGCAGTATTTT.

The chain recombines TRBV19 with TRBJ2-1; 9 bases agree with TRBD2. CDR1 LNHDA and CDR2 SQIVND come from the germline V gene (reference sequence). This CDR3 spans 15 amino acids. V shed 1 base and J 10 bases; nucleotides not matched to a gene: 8. Here the CDR3 DNA reads TGTGCCAGTAGTATAGCCAGCGGGGGGACCTTAGAGCAGTTCTTC. Its translation is CASSIASGGTLEQFF.

The chain couples TRBV5-1 to TRBJ1-1; 7 bases match TRBD1. CDR1 and CDR2 (germline): SGHRS, YFSETQ. This CDR3 has 15 residues. Losses at the gene ends were 4 bases for V and 0 bases for J; bases not matched to a gene: 6. As DNA, the CDR3 is TGCGCCAGCAGCCCGGAACAGGGGATGAACACTGAAGCTTTCTTT. Residues: CASSPEQGMNTEAFF. The whole variable domain, remainder taken from reference TRBV5-1 and TRBJ1-1, is KAGVTQTPRYLIKTRGQQVTLSCSPISGHRSVSWYQQTPGQGLQFLFEYFSETQRNKGNFPGRFSGRQFSNSRSEMNVSTLELGDSALYLCASSPEQGMNTEAFFGQGTRLTVV.

The gene calls are TRBV14 and TRBJ1-4; D perhaps matches TRBD1 (6 bases). CDR1 is SGHDN and CDR2 is FVKESK in the germline V gene. With 1 base removed from V and 8 bases from J, the gap between germline ends came to 20 bases. There are 17 residues in the CDR3. The CDR3 is CASSQGGRGARGEKLFF. The CDR3 coding sequence is TGTGCCAGCAGCCAAGGAGGACGGGGGGCGCGTGGGGAAAAACTGTTTTTT.

The chain employs TRBV7-3 and TRBJ2-5; TRBD2 matches 11 bases. The germline V gene has CDR1 SGHTA and CDR2 FQGTGA. The V segment lost 5 bases and the J segment 5 bases; nucleotides outside the gene matches: 7. This CDR3 has 15 residues. The CDR3 loop reads CASSHSGRAVETQYF. DNA for the CDR3: TGTGCCAGCAGCCATAGCGGGAGGGCCGTGGAGACCCAGTACTTC.

The chain links TRBV19 to TRBJ2-2, with TRBD2 as a possible D gene (5 bases). CDR1 LNHDA and CDR2 SQIVND come from the germline V gene (reference sequence). There are 14 residues in the CDR3. Trimming removed 0 bases from V and 6 bases from J, with 8 bases in between. CDR3 nucleotide sequence: TGTGCCAGTAGTATAGACATGAGGGCCGGGGAGCTGTTTTTT. It translates to CASSIDMRAGELFF. The complete variable domain, with remaining parts taken from reference TRBV19 and TRBJ2-2, reads DGGITQSPKYLFRKEGQNVTLSCEQNLNHDAMYWYRQDPGQGLRLIYYSQIVNDFQKGDIAEGYSVSREKKESFPLTVTSAQKNPTAFYLCASSIDMRAGELFFGEGSRLTVL.

J is TRBJ2-2 and V is TRBV7-9; TRBD2 matches 8 bases. CDR1 and CDR2 from the germline V gene are SEHNR and FQNEAQ (reference sequence). Trimming cost V 3 bases and J 5 bases; bases outside gene matches: 5. This CDR3 region has 15 residues. The CDR3 protein is CASSFGSGGTGELFF. The CDR3 DNA reads as TGTGCCAGCAGCTTTGGGAGCGGGGGTACCGGGGAGCTGTTTTTT.

This clone has a single count. V usage is TRBV15 and J usage is TRBJ2-4; 8 positions agree with TRBD2. CDR1 and CDR2 from the germline V gene are LNHNV and YYDKDF (reference sequence). There are 16 residues in the CDR3. Trimming at V came to 5 bases and at J to 1 base, leaving 7 bases not matched to a gene. The CDR3 DNA sequence: TGTGCCACCAGCGGTCAGGGCGGGGGGGCCAAAAACATTCAGTACTTC. The encoded protein is CATSGQGGGAKNIQYF.

The V and J genes are TRBV18 and TRBJ2-1, with 10 nucleotides matching TRBD2. The J segment lost 7 bases and the V segment lost 4 bases, leaving 16 bases of the junction unmatched. Germline CDR1 reads KGHSH; CDR2 reads LQKENI. This CDR3 is 18 amino acids long. CDR3 bases: TGTGCCAGCTCACGCCTGACGCCCAGCGGGGGGGCGCGGAATGAGCAGTTCTTC. It encodes CASSRLTPSGGARNEQFF.

The chain recombines TRBV11-3 with TRBJ2-2; D perhaps matches TRBD1 (6 bases). The CDR3 length is 13 residues. The ends were cut back, 5 bases at V and 5 bases at J, with 9 bases in the middle. Per the germline V gene, CDR1 is SGHNT and CDR2 is YENEEA. The CDR3 DNA reads TGTGCCAGCAGCCCCCAGGGGACCGGGGAGCTGTTTTTT. Translating it yields CASSPQGTGELFF.

The DNA of the CDR3 is TGTGCCAGCTCACTTTCTAGCGGCACAGATACGCAGTATTTT. Its protein product is CASSLSSGTDTQYF. The chain couples TRBV18 to TRBJ2-3; TRBD2 might be the D (6 bases). The CDR3 is made up of 14 amino acids. V lost 4 bases and J lost 1, with 9 bases in between. The germline CDR1 and CDR2 sequences are KGHSH and LQKENI.

The V and J genes are TRBV18 and TRBJ2-5; no definite D call. Germline assignment: CDR1 KGHSH and CDR2 LQKENI. Trimming removed 3 bases from V and 0 bases from J, with 8 bases in between. This CDR3 has 14 residues. The CDR3 DNA follows: TGTGCCAGCTCACCGTCCGGTCACCAAGAGACCCAGTACTTC. Protein: CASSPSGHQETQYF. Looking up the rest from reference TRBV18 and TRBJ2-5 gives the full variable domain: NAGVMQNPRHLVRRRGQEARLRCSPMKGHSHVYWYRQLPEEGLKFMVYLQKENIIDESGMPKERFSAEFPKEGPSILRIQQVVRGDSAAYFCASSPSGHQETQYFGPGTRLLVL.

The chain couples TRBV10-2 to TRBJ2-5; 8 nucleotides line up with TRBD1. The CDR3 length is 12 residues. The J segment lost 2 bases and the V segment lost 7 bases, leaving 0 bases of the junction unmatched. The germline CDR1 and CDR2 sequences are WSHSY and SAAADI. CDR3 nucleotides: TGCGCCAGCAACAGGGGGCAAGAGACCCAGTACTTC. Residues: CASNRGQETQYF.

J is TRBJ1-1 and V is TRBV11-2, with 9 bases fitting TRBD1. V was pared by 4 bases and J by 1 base, with 4 bases of the junction left unmatched. Germline CDR1 is SGHAT and CDR2 is FQNNGV. The CDR3 length is 15 residues. This chain's CDR3 is CASSSLTGGNTEAFF. In DNA, the CDR3 is TGTGCCAGCAGCTCGTTGACAGGGGGGAACACTGAAGCTTTCTTT.

The genes are TRBV7-2 and TRBJ2-1; TRBD2 aligns across 7 bases. CDR3 length: 16 amino acids. J gave up 0 bases and V 5 bases, and 7 bases lay outside the gene matches. The V gene's germline CDR1 is SGHTA and CDR2 FQGNSA. The CDR3: CASSRGGGSSYNEQFF. The CDR3 DNA reads TGTGCCAGCAGCCGGGGCGGGGGTAGCTCCTACAATGAGCAGTTCTTC.

The gene calls are TRBV11-2 and TRBJ2-3, with TRBD2 identical over 9 bases. With V trimmed by 1 base and J by 1 base, 6 bases remained unmatched. The CDR3 length is 17 residues. CDR1 SGHAT and CDR2 FQNNGV come from the germline V gene. CDR3 amino acids: CASSLAPAGGGTDTQYF. The CDR3 coding sequence is TGTGCCAGCAGCTTAGCTCCAGCGGGAGGAGGCACAGATACGCAGTATTTT.

The genes are TRBV19 and TRBJ1-5, with D possibly matching TRBD1 (5 bases). From germline, CDR1 is LNHDA and CDR2 SQIVND (reference sequence). The V gene lost 8 bases and the J gene lost 0 bases, with 17 bases spanning the gap. This CDR3 is built from 16 residues. CDR3 DNA: TGTGCCAGTTTAGAAAGGGGAGGGGATAGCAATCAGCCCCAGCATTTT. Translation: CASLERGGDSNQPQHF. The full variable domain, in which reference TRBV19 and TRBJ1-5 provide the parts outside the CDR3, is DGGITQSPKYLFRKEGQNVTLSCEQNLNHDAMYWYRQDPGQGLRLIYYSQIVNDFQKGDIAEGYSVSREKKESFPLTVTSAQKNPTAFYLCASLERGGDSNQPQHFGDGTRLSIL.

The rearrangement joins TRBV3-1 (or the pseudogene TRBV3-2) to TRBJ1-4, with D possibly being TRBD1 (6 bases). The CDR3 has 17 residues. V lost 0 bases and J lost 1, with 12 bases in between. Germline CDR1 reads LGHDT; CDR2 reads YNNKEL (reference sequence). The CDR3 loop reads CASSQDRGAKTNEKLFF. CDR3 DNA sequence: TGTGCCAGCAGCCAAGATCGGGGGGCTAAAACTAATGAAAAACTGTTTTTT.

The rearrangement links TRBV7-9 to TRBJ1-1; 10 bases line up with TRBD1. The germline V gene has CDR1 SEHNR and CDR2 FQNEAQ (reference sequence). This CDR3 contains 16 residues. J was trimmed by 4 bases and V by 2 bases; bases with no gene match: 7. The CDR3 bases are TGTGCCAGCAGCTTACTAGCGGGACAGGGGAGCACTGAAGCTTTCTTT. This gives the protein CASSLLAGQGSTEAFF.

V and J are TRBV7-8 and TRBJ2-7; 7 bases agree with TRBD1. The ends lost 1 base at V and 4 bases at J; junction bases unmatched: 7. Looked up from germline, CDR1 is SGHVS and CDR2 is FQNEAQ. The CDR3 length is 15 residues. Here the CDR3 reads CASSLVGDRSYEQYF. DNA of the CDR3: TGTGCCAGCAGCTTAGTTGGGGACAGAAGTTACGAGCAGTACTTC.

This clone was seen just once. J is TRBJ1-5 and V is TRBV19; the D gene is possibly TRBD1 (5 bases). The V and J ends lost 6 bases and 0 bases respectively, with 12 bases between them. From germline, CDR1 is LNHDA and CDR2 SQIVND (reference sequence). The CDR3 consists of 15 residues. In DNA, the CDR3 is TGTGCCAGTAGATGGAAGGGGCATAGCAATCAGCCCCAGCATTTT. This encodes CASRWKGHSNQPQHF.

This sequence joins TRBV5-6 and TRBJ1-6; D gene unclear. There are 15 residues in the CDR3. V lost 2 bases, J lost 3 bases, and 9 bases lay in between. In germline, CDR1 is SGHDT, CDR2 YYEEEE. The CDR3 bases are TGTGCCAGCAGCTTCGCAGGAAACTATAATTCACCCCTCCACTTT. This codes for CASSFAGNYNSPLHF.

This chain uses TRBV3-1 (or the pseudogene TRBV3-2) with TRBJ2-5, with TRBD1 matching 8 bases. Germline V CDR1 and CDR2: LGHDT, YNNKEL (reference sequence). CDR3 length equals 15 residues. J lost 3 bases, V lost 3 bases, and 6 bases had no gene match. The CDR3 nucleotides are TGTGCCAGCAGCCAGCGCTCGACAGGGGAAGAGACCCAGTACTTC. Translating gives CASSQRSTGEETQYF.

The chain employs TRBV7-8 and TRBJ2-7, with D possibly TRBD1 on 7 matching bases. The germline V gene has CDR1 SGHVS and CDR2 FQNEAQ. Trimming took off 1 base at V and 3 bases at J, with 16 bases between the two ends. This CDR3 is built from 16 residues. This CDR3 is CASSLEARGVVYEQYF. CDR3 DNA sequence: TGTGCCAGCAGCTTAGAGGCCAGGGGGGTAGTCTACGAGCAGTACTTC.

V is TRBV28 and J is TRBJ2-2; 10 bases match TRBD2. Germline loops: CDR1 MDHEN, CDR2 SYDVKM. The CDR3 length is 15 residues. V lost 7 bases, J lost 5 bases, and 7 bases stayed unmatched. This CDR3 reads CASTLAGGRTGELFF. In DNA, the CDR3 is TGTGCCAGCACCTTAGCGGGAGGACGGACCGGGGAGCTGTTTTTT.

This clone appeared a few times. This chain connects TRBV25-1 to TRBJ2-1; TRBD1 agrees at 7 bases. With 2 bases clipped from V and 4 bases from J, the junction kept 8 bases outside the gene matches. Germline CDR1 and CDR2: MGHDK and SYGVNS. The CDR3 has 16 residues. Here the CDR3 reads CASSELDRDLYNEQFF. The CDR3 nucleotides are TGTGCCAGCAGTGAACTCGACAGGGATTTATACAATGAGCAGTTCTTC.

The chain carries TRBV7-9 and TRBJ2-1; TRBD2 matches at 7 bases. The CDR3 is made up of 15 amino acids. V dropped 4 bases and J dropped 10; count of bases not matched to a gene: 13. Germline V CDR1 and CDR2: SEHNR, FQNEAQ (reference sequence). The CDR3 region is CASSYSGAGTAEQFF. The CDR3 DNA reads as TGTGCCAGCAGCTACAGTGGAGCGGGAACGGCCGAGCAGTTCTTC.